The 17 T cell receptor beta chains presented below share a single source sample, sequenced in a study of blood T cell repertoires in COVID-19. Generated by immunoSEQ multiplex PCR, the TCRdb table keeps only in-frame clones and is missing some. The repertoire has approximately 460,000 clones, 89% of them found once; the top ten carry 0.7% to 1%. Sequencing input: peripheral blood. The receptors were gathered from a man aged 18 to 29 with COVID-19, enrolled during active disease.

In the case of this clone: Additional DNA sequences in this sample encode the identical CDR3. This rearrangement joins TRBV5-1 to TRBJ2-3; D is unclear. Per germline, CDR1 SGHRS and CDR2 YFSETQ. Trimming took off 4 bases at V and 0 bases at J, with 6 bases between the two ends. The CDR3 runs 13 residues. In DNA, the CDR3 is TGCGCCAGCAGCCAGACAAGCACAGATACGCAGTATTTT. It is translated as CASSQTSTDTQYF. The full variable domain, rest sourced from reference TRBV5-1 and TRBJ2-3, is KAGVTQTPRYLIKTRGQQVTLSCSPISGHRSVSWYQQTPGQGLQFLFEYFSETQRNKGNFPGRFSGRQFSNSRSEMNVSTLELGDSALYLCASSQTSTDTQYFGPGTRLTVL.

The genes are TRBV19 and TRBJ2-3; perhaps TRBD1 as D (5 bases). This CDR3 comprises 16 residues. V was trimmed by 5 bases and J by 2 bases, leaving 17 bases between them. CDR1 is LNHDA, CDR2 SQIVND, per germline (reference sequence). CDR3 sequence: CASSPSTASATDTQYF. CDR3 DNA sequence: TGTGCCAGTAGTCCGTCGACAGCCTCAGCCACAGATACGCAGTATTTT.

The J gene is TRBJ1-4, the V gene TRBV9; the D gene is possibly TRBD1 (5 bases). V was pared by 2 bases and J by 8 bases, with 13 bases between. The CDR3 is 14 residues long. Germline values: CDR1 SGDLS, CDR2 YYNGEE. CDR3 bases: TGTGCCAGCAGCGTTTCGCAGGGTAGGGAAAAACTGTTTTTT. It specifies CASSVSQGREKLFF.

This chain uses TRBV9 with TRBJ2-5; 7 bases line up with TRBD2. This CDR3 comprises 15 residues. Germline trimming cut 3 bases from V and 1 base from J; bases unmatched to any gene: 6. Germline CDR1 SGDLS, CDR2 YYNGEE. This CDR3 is CASSALGTIQETQYF. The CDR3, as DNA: TGTGCCAGCAGCGCCTTAGGGACTATCCAAGAGACCCAGTACTTC.

CDR3 residues: CASSQVGGFHTF. The CDR3 DNA follows: TGTGCCAGCAGCCAAGTCGGGGGGTTCCACACCTTC. The gene calls are TRBV3-1 (or the pseudogene TRBV3-2) and TRBJ1-2, with D maybe TRBD1 (5 bases). The germline V gene has CDR1 LGHDT and CDR2 YNNKEL (reference sequence). V was clipped by 1 base and J by 12 bases, with 12 bases between them. The CDR3 length is 12 residues.

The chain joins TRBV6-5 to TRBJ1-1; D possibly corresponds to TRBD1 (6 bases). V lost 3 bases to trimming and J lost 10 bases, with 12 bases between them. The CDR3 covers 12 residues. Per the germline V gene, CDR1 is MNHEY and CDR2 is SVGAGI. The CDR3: CASSYVTGPAFF. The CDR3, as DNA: TGTGCCAGCAGTTATGTAACAGGGCCAGCTTTCTTT.

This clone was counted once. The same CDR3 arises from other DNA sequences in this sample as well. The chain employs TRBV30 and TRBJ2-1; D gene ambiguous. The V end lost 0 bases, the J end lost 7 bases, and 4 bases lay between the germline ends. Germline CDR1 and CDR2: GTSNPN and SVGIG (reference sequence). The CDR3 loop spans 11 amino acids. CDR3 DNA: TGTGCCTGGAGTGTACTTAATGAGCAGTTCTTC. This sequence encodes CAWSVLNEQFF.

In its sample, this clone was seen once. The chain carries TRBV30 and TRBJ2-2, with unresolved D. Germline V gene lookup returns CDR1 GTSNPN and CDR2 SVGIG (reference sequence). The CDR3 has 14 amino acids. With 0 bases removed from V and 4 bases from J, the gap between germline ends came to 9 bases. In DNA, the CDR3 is TGTGCCTGGAGTGTAATAGCTACCACCGGGGAGCTGTTTTTT. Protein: CAWSVIATTGELFF.

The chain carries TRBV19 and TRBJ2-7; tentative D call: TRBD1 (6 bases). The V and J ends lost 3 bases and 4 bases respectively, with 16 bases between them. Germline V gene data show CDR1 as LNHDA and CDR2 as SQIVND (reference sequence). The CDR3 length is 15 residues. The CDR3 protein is CASSIGPGAGYEQYF. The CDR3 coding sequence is TGTGCCAGTAGTATTGGTCCAGGGGCAGGGTACGAGCAGTACTTC.

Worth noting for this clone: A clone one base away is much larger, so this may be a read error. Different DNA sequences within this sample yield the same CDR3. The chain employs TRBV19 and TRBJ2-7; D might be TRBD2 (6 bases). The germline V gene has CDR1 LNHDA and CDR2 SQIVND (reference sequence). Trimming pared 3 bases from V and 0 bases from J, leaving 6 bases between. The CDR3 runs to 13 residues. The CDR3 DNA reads TGTGCCAGTAGTATCGGGAGCTCCTACGAGCAGTACTTC. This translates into CASSIGSSYEQYF.

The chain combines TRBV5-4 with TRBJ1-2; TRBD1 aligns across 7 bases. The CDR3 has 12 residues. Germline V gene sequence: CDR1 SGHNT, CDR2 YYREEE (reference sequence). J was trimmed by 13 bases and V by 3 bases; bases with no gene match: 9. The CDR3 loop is CASSWGQRIVTF. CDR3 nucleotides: TGTGCCAGCAGCTGGGGACAGAGGATCGTCACCTTC.

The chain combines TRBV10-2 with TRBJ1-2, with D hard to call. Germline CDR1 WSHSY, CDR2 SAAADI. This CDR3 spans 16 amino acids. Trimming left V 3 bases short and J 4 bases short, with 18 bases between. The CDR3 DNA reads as TGCGCCAGCAGTGATCGTATGGCAGGCCGGGGCTATGGCTACACCTTC. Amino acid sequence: CASSDRMAGRGYGYTF.

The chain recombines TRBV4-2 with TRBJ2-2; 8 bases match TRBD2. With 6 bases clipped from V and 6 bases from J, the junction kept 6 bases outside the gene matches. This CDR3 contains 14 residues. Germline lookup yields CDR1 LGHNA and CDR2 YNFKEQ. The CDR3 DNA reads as TGTGCCAGCAGTTTCGGACTAGCTTCCGGGGAGCTGTTTTTT. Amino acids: CASSFGLASGELFF.

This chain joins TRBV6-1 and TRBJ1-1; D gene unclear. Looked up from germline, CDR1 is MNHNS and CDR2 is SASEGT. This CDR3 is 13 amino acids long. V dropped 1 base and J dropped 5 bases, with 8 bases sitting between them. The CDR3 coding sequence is TGTGCCAGCAGTGAAGTACACGGGACTGAAGCTTTCTTT. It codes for CASSEVHGTEAFF.

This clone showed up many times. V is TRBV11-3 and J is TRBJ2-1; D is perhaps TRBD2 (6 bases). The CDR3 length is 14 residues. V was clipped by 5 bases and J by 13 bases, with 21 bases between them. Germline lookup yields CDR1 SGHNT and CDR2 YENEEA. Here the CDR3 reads CASSTTGLPFRQFF. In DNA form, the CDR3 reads TGTGCCAGCAGCACTACGGGACTCCCATTTCGTCAGTTCTTC.

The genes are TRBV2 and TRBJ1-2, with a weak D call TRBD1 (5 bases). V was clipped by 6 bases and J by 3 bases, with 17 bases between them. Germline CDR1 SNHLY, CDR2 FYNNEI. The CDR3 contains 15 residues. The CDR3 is CASSGTERGHYGYTF. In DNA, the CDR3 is TGTGCCAGCAGCGGTACAGAAAGGGGTCACTATGGCTACACCTTC.

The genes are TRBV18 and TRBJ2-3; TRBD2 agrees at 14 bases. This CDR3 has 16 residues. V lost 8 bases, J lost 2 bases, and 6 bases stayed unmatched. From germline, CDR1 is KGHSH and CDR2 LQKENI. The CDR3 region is CASVGLAGVDTDTQYF. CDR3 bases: TGTGCCAGCGTGGGACTAGCGGGAGTAGACACAGATACGCAGTATTTT.